The source of this T cell receptor (beta chain) is a study of Graves' ophthalmopathy and Graves' hyperthyroidism. Whole-study results and caveats: The authors also found most expanded thyroid clonotypes above 0.001 frequency in blood.

With 4 bases clipped from V and 4 bases from J, the junction kept 5 bases outside the gene matches. The CDR3 is 14 amino acids. As the template, RNA transcripts were used to amplify TCR beta CDR3 regions. HTBI primers primed a first-round RT-PCR, and a second-round multiplex PCR followed. MiXCR was run by TCRdb on the multiplex PCR reads, yielding one entry per CDR3 protein. The repertoire holds a few hundred thousand distinct CDR3 sequences, with about 17% as singletons. This clonotype appeared a few times. Its antigen remains unknown. The J gene is TRBJ1-1, the V gene TRBV12-3 or TRBV12-4, with 8 bases fitting TRBD1. This TCR was recovered from a woman under 30 with Graves' ophthalmopathy. Material for sequencing was peripheral blood. The CDR3 DNA reads TGTGCCAGCAGTTGGACAGGGCCTGGCACTGAAGCTTTCTTT. Protein product: CASSWTGPGTEAFF.